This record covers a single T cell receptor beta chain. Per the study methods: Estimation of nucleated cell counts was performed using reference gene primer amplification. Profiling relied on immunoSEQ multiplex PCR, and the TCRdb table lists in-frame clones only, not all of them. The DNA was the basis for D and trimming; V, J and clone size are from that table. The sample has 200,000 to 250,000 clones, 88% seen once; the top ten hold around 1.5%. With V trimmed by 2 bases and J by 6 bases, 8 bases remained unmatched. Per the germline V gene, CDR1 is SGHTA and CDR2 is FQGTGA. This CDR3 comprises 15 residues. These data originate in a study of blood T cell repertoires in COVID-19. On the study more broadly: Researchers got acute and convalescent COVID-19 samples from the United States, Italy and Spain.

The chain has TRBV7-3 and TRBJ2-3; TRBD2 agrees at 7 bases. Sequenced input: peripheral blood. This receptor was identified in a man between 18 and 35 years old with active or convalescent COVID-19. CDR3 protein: CASSLGGRPSDTQYF. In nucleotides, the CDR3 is TGTGCCAGCAGCTTAGGCGGGAGACCGTCCGATACGCAGTATTTT.